Listed below are T cell receptor beta chains from one sample, sequenced in a study of T-cell memory formation after mild COVID-19. MiXCR, applied by TCRdb to the 5' RACE reads, yields one record per CDR3 protein. The data show around 200,000 distinct CDR3 sequences, roughly 18% seen once. Sequenced sample: PBMCs or a T cell subset sorted from them (not recorded which). The receptors here all came from a man between 18 and 35 years old who had mild COVID-19 (a few samples of this study predate the infection). Cell type and time point are not known. The conserved cysteine and the conserved F or W are not part of the CDR3 here.

V: TRBV7-2; length: 12; J: TRBJ2-7; CDR3: ASSANRGSHEQY
V: TRBV7-2; length: 12; J: TRBJ2-4; CDR3: ASSLTGQVNIQY
V: TRBV5-1; length: 13; J: TRBJ1-2; CDR3: ASSPTTGVSYGYT
V: TRBV7-2; length: 13; J: TRBJ2-5; CDR3: ASSLQGLEQETQY
V: TRBV6-1; length: 14; J: TRBJ2-3; CDR3: ASMWGKATLTDTQY
V: TRBV4-2; length: 13; J: TRBJ2-3; CDR3: ASSQTTTGTREPY
V: TRBV6-4; length: 13; J: TRBJ2-5; CDR3: ASSAQTGRIETQY
V: TRBV18; length: 13; J: TRBJ2-2; CDR3: ASSVGQGAFGELF
V: TRBV5-1; length: 14; J: TRBJ2-5; CDR3: ASSFALAGGRETQY
V: TRBV20-1; length: 10; J: TRBJ2-5; CDR3: SAANLRQTQY
V: TRBV19; length: 10; J: TRBJ1-2; CDR3: ASRTDYYGYT
V: TRBV30; length: 12; J: TRBJ1-6; CDR3: AWSTGFRNSPLH
V: TRBV4-3; length: 12; J: TRBJ1-3; CDR3: ASSPDGFVDTIY